The rows below give T cell receptor beta chains drawn from one sample of a study of Graves' ophthalmopathy and Graves' hyperthyroidism. TCRdb analysed the multiplex PCR reads with MiXCR anew, one entry per CDR3 protein. The repertoire holds around 600,000 distinct CDR3 sequences, with more than 40% as singletons. The sample comprised peripheral blood. The receptors shown here come from an adult man with Graves' ophthalmopathy. The CDR3 runs from the conserved cysteine through the conserved F or W. The D gene is left open where the match is weak. Clone size is stated in some rows and not others, as once, few, many or a class when expanded.

j_call | v_call | d_call | clone_size | cdr3_nt | cdr3_aa
TRBJ2-2 | TRBV10-3 | TRBD1 | few | TGTGCCAGCATCAGACAGGGATTATATGCCGGGGAGCTGTTTTTT | CASIRQGLYAGELFF
TRBJ2-2 | TRBV9 | NA | many | TGTGCCAGCAGCACTACGACAGGGAACACCGGGGAGCTGTTTTTT | CASSTTTGNTGELFF
TRBJ2-7 | TRBV13 | TRBD2 | NA | TGTGCCAGCAGCCTTGGACTAGCCCCTGGCGAGCAGTACTTC | CASSLGLAPGEQYF
TRBJ1-4 | TRBV29-1 | NA | NA | TGCAGCGTTGAAGGCGACGGTAGTGAAAAACTGTTTTTT | CSVEGDGSEKLFF
TRBJ2-1 | TRBV2 | NA | NA | TGTGCCAGCACCGCGTGGGATGAGCAGTTCTTC | CASTAWDEQFF
TRBJ1-2 | TRBV7-9 | NA | many | NA | CASSVGPGYGYTF
TRBJ1-1 | TRBV2 | NA | few | TGTGCCAGCAGAAGAACAGGGAGCATGATGAACACTGAAGCTTTCTTT | CASRRTGSMMNTEAFF
TRBJ1-1 | TRBV4-1 | NA | few | TGCGCCAGCAGCCAAGATGTAGGGATTGAAGCTTTCTTT | CASSQDVGIEAFF
TRBJ1-1 | TRBV12-3/TRBV12-4 | NA | NA | TGTGCCAGCAGTGACCCTCCAGGGGCTAGTGACACTGAAGCTTTCTTT | CASSDPPGASDTEAFF
TRBJ1-1 | TRBV14 | NA | many | TGTGCCAGCAGCCACTCAACCTGGGGCGAAGCTTTCTTT | CASSHSTWGEAFF
TRBJ2-2 | TRBV12-3/TRBV12-4 | NA | few | TGTGCCAGCAGACCAACAGAGACCGGGGAGCTGTTTTTT | CASRPTETGELFF
TRBJ1-5 | TRBV7-9 | NA | few | TGTGCCAGCAGTTCCGGGCCCCTCAATCAGCCCCAGCATTTT | CASSSGPLNQPQHF
TRBJ2-7 | TRBV6-6 | TRBD2 | NA | TGTGCCAGCAGTTACTCGAGCGGGACTAGCGGTCCCTACGAGCAGTACTTC | CASSYSSGTSGPYEQYF
TRBJ2-1 | TRBV9 | NA | NA | TGTGCCAGCAGCGTCAGCGGTTGGAGCTCCTACAATGAGCAGTTCTTC | CASSVSGWSSYNEQFF
TRBJ1-1 | TRBV19 | NA | many | TGTGCCAGTCGCGACCCCGGTGAAGCTTTCTTT | CASRDPGEAFF
TRBJ1-1 | TRBV6-8 | NA | few | TGTGCCAGCAGTTCCCACCGCTCGGAAGCTTTCTTT | CASSSHRSEAFF
TRBJ1-6 | TRBV14 | NA | NA | TGTGCCAGCAGGCTACAGGACAGCTATAATTCACCCCTCCACTTT | CASRLQDSYNSPLHF
TRBJ2-6 | TRBV4-1 | NA | many | TGCGCCAGCAGCCAAGTCCGGAGCGGGGCCAACGTCCTGACTTTC | CASSQVRSGANVLTF
TRBJ2-5 | TRBV7-6 | NA | once | TGTGCCAGCAGCTTAGCCGCAGGGAGGCAAGAGACCCAGTACTTC | CASSLAAGRQETQYF
TRBJ2-5 | TRBV5-1 | TRBD2 | NA | TGTGCCAGCAGCCTAGCGGGAGGGCCGCTCGAGAAGACCCAGTACTTC | CASSLAGGPLEKTQYF
TRBJ2-5 | TRBV5-1 | NA | many | TGCGCCAGTCATTTAGCCAGAGAGACCCAGTACTTC | CASHLARETQYF
TRBJ1-1 | TRBV6-1 | TRBD1 | many | TGTGCCAGCAGCCAGACAGGGAGGACTGAAGCTTTCTTT | CASSQTGRTEAFF
TRBJ1-2 | TRBV10-3 | NA | NA | TGTGCCATCAGTGTCGGAGTTCGGGGGCAGGACTATGGCTACACCTTC | CAISVGVRGQDYGYTF
TRBJ1-6 | TRBV9 | NA | once | TGTGCCACCAGCCAAAGTACCCGGGCCCTCCACTTT | CATSQSTRALHF
TRBJ1-2 | TRBV15 | NA | NA | TGTGCCACCAGCCGCCAAGCCGGGTACTATGGCTACACCTTC | CATSRQAGYYGYTF
TRBJ1-1 | TRBV7-9 | NA | NA | TGTGCCAGCAGCTTAGGAGCAGGGGAGACTGAAGCTTTCTTT | CASSLGAGETEAFF
TRBJ1-4 | TRBV20-1 | NA | many | TGCAGTGCTAGAGCTTGGACAGAGAAGAATGAAAAACTGTTTTTT | CSARAWTEKNEKLFF
TRBJ2-5 | TRBV20-1 | NA | many | TGCAGTGCTCCCCTGACGAAAACACAAGAGACCCAGTACTTC | CSAPLTKTQETQYF
TRBJ1-2 | TRBV5-8 | TRBD1 | few | TGTGCCAGCAGCTTCCGGGACAGGGATTTTCGGGGCCACTATGGCTACACCTTC | CASSFRDRDFRGHYGYTF
TRBJ2-6 | TRBV5-4 | TRBD1 | few | TGTGCCAGCAGCTTAGGGACAGGGGGCAACGTCCTGACTTTC | CASSLGTGGNVLTF
TRBJ1-2 | TRBV10-3 | TRBD1 | many | TGTGCCATCAGTGACTCCGGACAGGGGAACTATGGCTACACCTTC | CAISDSGQGNYGYTF
TRBJ1-4 | TRBV2 | NA | once | TGTGCCAGCAGTGAAGGAACAGGGTTTAATGAAAAACTGTTTTTT | CASSEGTGFNEKLFF
TRBJ2-7 | TRBV24-1 | NA | many | TGTGCCACCAGTGATGGTCAGGCCGGCTCCTACGAGCAGTACTTC | CATSDGQAGSYEQYF
TRBJ1-3 | TRBV5-1 | NA | many | TGCGCCAGCAGCTTGGGGGGAACAGAAGCTGGAAACACCATATATTTT | CASSLGGTEAGNTIYF
TRBJ2-5 | TRBV29-1 | NA | many | TGCAGCGTTGAAATCGGGGGCGCACAAGAGACCCAGTACTTC | CSVEIGGAQETQYF
TRBJ1-2 | TRBV7-9 | TRBD1 | NA | TGTGCCAGCAGCCACGACCGATCCGGGACAGGGGGCTATGTCTATGGCTACACCTTC | CASSHDRSGTGGYVYGYTF
TRBJ2-7 | TRBV11-1 | TRBD1 | few | TGTGCCAGCAGCCAAATACAGGGGGCTTCCTACGAGCAGTACTTC | CASSQIQGASYEQYF
TRBJ1-2 | TRBV2 | NA | NA | TGTGCCAGCAGTGCGACGGACAGCAACTATGGCTACACCTTC | CASSATDSNYGYTF
TRBJ2-5 | TRBV13 | TRBD1 | NA | TGTGCCAGCAGCCATAGACAGGGGGGGCAAGAGACCCAGTACTTC | CASSHRQGGQETQYF
TRBJ2-7 | TRBV6-5 | NA | NA | TGTGCCAGCAGTTACGACGGGCAGGGAGACTACGAGCAGTACTTC | CASSYDGQGDYEQYF
TRBJ1-5 | TRBV25-1 | NA | many | TGTGCCAGCAGTGGAGGTCCCCGGGCTCAGCCCCAGCATTTT | CASSGGPRAQPQHF
TRBJ1-4 | TRBV10-2 | TRBD1 | few | TGCGCCAGCAGTGACGGGTGGGGACAGGGGAGTGAAAAACTGTTTTTT | CASSDGWGQGSEKLFF
TRBJ2-5 | TRBV5-1 | TRBD1 | NA | TGCGCCAGCAGCCACCTTGGGACAGGGCATCAAGAGACCCAGTACTTC | CASSHLGTGHQETQYF
TRBJ2-5 | TRBV12-5 | TRBD2 | NA | TGTGCTAGTGGTTTGGAACCTAGCGGAGTTCCCCAAGAGACCCAGTACTTC | CASGLEPSGVPQETQYF